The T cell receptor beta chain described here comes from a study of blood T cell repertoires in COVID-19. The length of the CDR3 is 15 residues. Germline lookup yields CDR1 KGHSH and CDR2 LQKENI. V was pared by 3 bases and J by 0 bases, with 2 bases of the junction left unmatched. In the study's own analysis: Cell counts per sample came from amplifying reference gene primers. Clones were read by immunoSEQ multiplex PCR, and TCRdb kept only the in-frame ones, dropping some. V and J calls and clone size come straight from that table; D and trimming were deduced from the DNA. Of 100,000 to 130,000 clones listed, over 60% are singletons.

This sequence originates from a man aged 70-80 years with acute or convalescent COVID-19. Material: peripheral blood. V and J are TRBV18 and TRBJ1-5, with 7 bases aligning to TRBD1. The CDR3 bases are TGTGCCAGCTCACCCGGACAGGATAGCAATCAGCCCCAGCATTTT. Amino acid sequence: CASSPGQDSNQPQHF. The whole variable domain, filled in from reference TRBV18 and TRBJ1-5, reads NAGVMQNPRHLVRRRGQEARLRCSPMKGHSHVYWYRQLPEEGLKFMVYLQKENIIDESGMPKERFSAEFPKEGPSILRIQQVVRGDSAAYFCASSPGQDSNQPQHFGDGTRLSIL.